One sample yielded the 9 T cell receptor beta chains listed below, sequenced in a study of Graves' ophthalmopathy and Graves' hyperthyroidism. Amplifying from RNA transcripts, the study obtained TCR beta CDR3 regions. HTBI primers served in a first-round RT-PCR, which a second-round multiplex PCR followed. TCRdb reprocessed the multiplex PCR reads with MiXCR, giving one entry per CDR3 protein. The sample yields about 740,000 distinct CDR3 sequences, 40% seen once. Sample: peripheral blood. Every receptor here comes from an adult man with Graves' ophthalmopathy.

The chain employs TRBV20-1 and TRBJ2-7; no clear D. Looked up from germline, CDR1 is DFQATT and CDR2 is SNEGSKA (reference sequence). The CDR3 consists of 13 residues. V gave up 3 bases and J gave up 1 base, with 10 bases separating them. The CDR3 region has the DNA TGCAGTGCTAGTTTGATGACATCCTACGAGCAGTACTTC. Translated: CSASLMTSYEQYF.

This clonotype was observed many times. The chain employs TRBV9 and TRBJ1-2; a possible D gene is TRBD1 (5 bases). V was shortened by 6 bases and J by 8 bases, with 11 bases between the two germline ends. Looked up from germline, CDR1 is SGDLS and CDR2 is YYNGEE. This CDR3 is built from 11 residues. CDR3 DNA sequence: TGTGCCAGCACGGCAGGGAGCGGCTACACCTTC. It is translated as CASTAGSGYTF.

The table lists this clonotype with a few counts. The chain joins TRBV7-2 to TRBJ1-2; weak D call: TRBD1 (5 bases). Trimming stripped 5 bases from V and 4 bases from J, with 17 bases between. Germline CDR1 SGHTA, CDR2 FQGNSA. This CDR3 is built from 15 residues. Here the CDR3 reads CASSQERGSGYGYTF. The CDR3, as DNA: TGTGCCAGCAGCCAAGAGAGGGGCTCAGGCTATGGCTACACCTTC.

CDR3: CTLRVSGYGYTF. For the CDR3, the DNA is TGCACTCTCAGAGTGTCCGGCTATGGCTACACCTTC. The chain combines TRBV20-1 with TRBJ1-2; D uncertain. The CDR3 is 12 amino acids. Germline values: CDR1 DFQATT, CDR2 SNEGSKA (reference sequence).

The chain recombines TRBV12-3 or TRBV12-4 with TRBJ1-1; D not resolved. CDR3 length: 13 residues. Trimming shortened V by 4 bases and J by 3 bases, and 9 bases separated the two germline ends. The CDR3 is CASSWGMHTEAFF. In DNA, the CDR3 is TGTGCCAGCAGTTGGGGTATGCACACTGAAGCTTTCTTT.

In the case of this clonotype: Relative to the germline gene, one junction end is altered; a read error may explain this. The chain has TRBV10-3 and TRBJ1-6; no clear D. CDR3 length: 15 amino acids. The germline gives CDR1 ENHRY, CDR2 SYGVKD. DNA for the CDR3: TGTGCCAGCAGTGCCTCCAAATTCGGGGATTCACCCCTCCACTTT. Its translation: CASSASKFGDSPLHF.

The chain is built from TRBV24-1 and TRBJ1-2; TRBD1 aligns across 8 bases. There are 13 residues in the CDR3. Looked up from germline, CDR1 is KGHDR and CDR2 is SFDVKD. With 4 bases clipped from V and 12 bases from J, the junction kept 9 bases outside the gene matches. This CDR3 is CATSDRGLGGNTF. Here the CDR3 DNA reads TGTGCCACCAGTGACAGGGGGCTGGGCGGAAACACCTTC.

This clonotype was seen at least ten times. This rearrangement joins TRBV7-9 to TRBJ2-5, with D tentatively TRBD1 (6 bases). Trimming took 5 bases from V and 5 from J, leaving 12 bases between them. The CDR3 totals 13 residues. Germline loops: CDR1 SEHNR, CDR2 FQNEAQ (reference sequence). Here the CDR3 DNA reads TGTGCCAGCAGCCTTACAGGGATGGAGACCCAGTACTTC. Residues: CASSLTGMETQYF.

The V call is TRBV20-1, the J call TRBJ2-5, with D perhaps TRBD1 (5 bases). The germline V gene encodes CDR1 DFQATT and CDR2 SNEGSKA (reference sequence). Trimming removed 0 bases from V and 5 bases from J, with 19 bases in between. This CDR3 has 16 amino acids. CDR3 bases: TGCAGTGCTAGAGATGGAGCTAGGGGATTTGATGAGACCCAGTACTTC. Protein product: CSARDGARGFDETQYF.